This T cell receptor (beta chain) was documented in a study of blood T cell repertoires in COVID-19. This clone appeared a few times. Profiling relied on immunoSEQ multiplex PCR, and the TCRdb table lists in-frame clones only, not all of them. The sample records fewer than 200,000 clones, around 82% being singletons. CDR3 length: 15 amino acids. The junction had 14 bases not matched to a gene; V was cut back by 5 bases and J by 8 bases. CDR1 and CDR2 (germline): SGHVS, FQNEAQ. This receptor was identified in a woman in her sixties with acute COVID-19. V gene TRBV7-8 combines with J gene TRBJ1-2, with 7 bases identical to TRBD1. Material: PBMCs or T cells enriched from blood (not recorded which). The DNA for the CDR3 is TGTGCCAGCAGCGCCCAGGGACAGCTGCATGGCGGCTACACCTTC. Residues: CASSAQGQLHGGYTF.